This section outlines one TCR beta chain sequence together with its context. The CDR3 is made up of 13 amino acids. Germline CDR1 and CDR2: SGHNT and YYREEE (reference sequence). V shed 4 bases and J shed 6 bases, with 13 bases lying between them. The data originate from a study of Ad26.COV2.S vaccination and SARS-CoV-2 variants. Clones were read by immunoSEQ multiplex PCR, and TCRdb kept only the in-frame ones, dropping some. The table has 40,000 to 55,000 clones, around 83% seen once. The chain uses TRBV5-4 and TRBJ1-1; perhaps TRBD1 as D (6 bases). The sample was peripheral blood, taken after recovery from COVID-19. The TCR sequence derives from a human donor who had recovered from COVID-19. CDR3 sequence reads: CASSKGVSPEAFF. CDR3 DNA sequence: TGTGCCAGCAGCAAGGGGGTCTCCCCTGAAGCTTTCTTT.